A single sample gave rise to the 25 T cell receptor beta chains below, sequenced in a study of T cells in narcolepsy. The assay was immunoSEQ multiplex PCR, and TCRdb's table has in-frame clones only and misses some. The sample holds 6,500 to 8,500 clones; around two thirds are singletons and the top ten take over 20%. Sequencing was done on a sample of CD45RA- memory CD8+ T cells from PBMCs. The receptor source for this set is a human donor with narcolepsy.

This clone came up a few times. The CDR3 region has the DNA TGTGCCAGCAGCCTCCCCGGACGAGGCTACACCTTC. Protein product: CASSLPGRGYTF. The rearrangement links TRBV7-9 to TRBJ1-2, with unresolved D. This CDR3 is built from 12 residues. V lost 5 bases, J lost 8 bases, and 12 bases lay in between. CDR1 is SEHNR and CDR2 is FQNEAQ in the germline V gene (reference sequence).

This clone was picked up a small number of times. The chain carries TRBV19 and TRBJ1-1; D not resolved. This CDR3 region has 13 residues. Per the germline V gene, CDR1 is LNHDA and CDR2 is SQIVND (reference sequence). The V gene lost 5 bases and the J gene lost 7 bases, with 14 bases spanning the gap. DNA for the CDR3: TGTGCCAGTAGTGAGGCCCTCGCATATGAAGCTTTCTTT. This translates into CASSEALAYEAFF. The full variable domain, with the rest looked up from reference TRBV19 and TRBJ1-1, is DGGITQSPKYLFRKEGQNVTLSCEQNLNHDAMYWYRQDPGQGLRLIYYSQIVNDFQKGDIAEGYSVSREKKESFPLTVTSAQKNPTAFYLCASSEALAYEAFFGQGTRLTVV.

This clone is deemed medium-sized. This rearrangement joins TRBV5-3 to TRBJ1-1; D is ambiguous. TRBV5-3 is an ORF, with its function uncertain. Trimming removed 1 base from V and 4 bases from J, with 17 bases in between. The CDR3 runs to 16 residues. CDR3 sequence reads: CARSLRIHNEITEAFF. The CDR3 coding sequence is TGTGCCAGAAGCTTGAGGATTCATAATGAGATCACTGAAGCTTTCTTT.

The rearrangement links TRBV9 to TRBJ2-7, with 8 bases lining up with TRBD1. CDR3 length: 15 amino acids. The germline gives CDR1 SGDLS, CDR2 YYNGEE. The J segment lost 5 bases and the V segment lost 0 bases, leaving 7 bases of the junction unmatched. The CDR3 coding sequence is TGTGCCAGCAGCGTAGATTGGACAGGGCGTAACGAGCAGTACTTC. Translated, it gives CASSVDWTGRNEQYF.

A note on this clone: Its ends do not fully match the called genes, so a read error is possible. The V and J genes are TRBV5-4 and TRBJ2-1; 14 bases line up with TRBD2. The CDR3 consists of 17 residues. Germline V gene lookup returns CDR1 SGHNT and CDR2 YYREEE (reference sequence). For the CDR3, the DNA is TGCGCCAGCAGCCAAGAGACTAGCGGGGGGGTTTACAATGAGCAGTTCTTC. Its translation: CASSQETSGGVYNEQFF.

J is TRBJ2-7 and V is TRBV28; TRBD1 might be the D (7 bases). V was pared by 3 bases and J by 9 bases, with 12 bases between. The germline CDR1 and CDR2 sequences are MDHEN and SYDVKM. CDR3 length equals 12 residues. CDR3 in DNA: TGTGCCAGCAGTTTGGAGGGGGCAGGGCAGTACTTC. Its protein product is CASSLEGAGQYF.

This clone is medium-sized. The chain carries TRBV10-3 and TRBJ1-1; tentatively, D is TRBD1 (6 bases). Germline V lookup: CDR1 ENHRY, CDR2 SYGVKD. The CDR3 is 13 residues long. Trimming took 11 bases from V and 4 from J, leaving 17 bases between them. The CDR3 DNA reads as TGTGCCGTACGGGACAACCAGGGCACTGAAGCTTTCTTT. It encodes CAVRDNQGTEAFF.

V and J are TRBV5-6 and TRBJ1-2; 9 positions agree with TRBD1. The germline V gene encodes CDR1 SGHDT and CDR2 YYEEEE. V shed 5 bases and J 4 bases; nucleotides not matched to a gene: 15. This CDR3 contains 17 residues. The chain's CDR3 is CASSPGNRGLTIYGYTF. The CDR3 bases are TGTGCCAGCAGTCCAGGGAACAGGGGGCTTACCATCTATGGCTACACCTTC.

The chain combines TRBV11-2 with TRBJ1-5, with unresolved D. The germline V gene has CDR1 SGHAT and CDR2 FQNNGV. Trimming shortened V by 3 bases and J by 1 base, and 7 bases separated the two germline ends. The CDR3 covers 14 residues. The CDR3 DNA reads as TGTGCCAGCAGCTTGGGTGGGAGCAATCAGCCCCAGCATTTT. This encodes CASSLGGSNQPQHF.

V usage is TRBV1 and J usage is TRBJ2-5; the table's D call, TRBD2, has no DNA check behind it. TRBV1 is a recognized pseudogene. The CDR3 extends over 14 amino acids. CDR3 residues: CTSSQDSGEETQYF. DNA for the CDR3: TGCACCAGCAGCCAAGATTCGGGGGAAGAGACCCAGTACTTC.

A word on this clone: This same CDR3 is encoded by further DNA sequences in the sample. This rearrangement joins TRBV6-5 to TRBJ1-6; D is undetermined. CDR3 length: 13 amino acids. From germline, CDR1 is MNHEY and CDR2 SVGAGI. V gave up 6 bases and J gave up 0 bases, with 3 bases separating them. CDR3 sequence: CASSSSYNSPLHF. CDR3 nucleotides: TGTGCCAGCAGCAGCTCCTATAATTCACCCCTCCACTTT.

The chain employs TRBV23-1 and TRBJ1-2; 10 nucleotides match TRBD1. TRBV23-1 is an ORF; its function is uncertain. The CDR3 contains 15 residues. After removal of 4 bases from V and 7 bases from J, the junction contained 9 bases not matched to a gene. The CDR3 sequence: CASSPSRDRGRGYTF. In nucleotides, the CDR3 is TGCGCCAGCAGTCCGTCCCGGGACAGGGGCCGTGGCTACACCTTC.

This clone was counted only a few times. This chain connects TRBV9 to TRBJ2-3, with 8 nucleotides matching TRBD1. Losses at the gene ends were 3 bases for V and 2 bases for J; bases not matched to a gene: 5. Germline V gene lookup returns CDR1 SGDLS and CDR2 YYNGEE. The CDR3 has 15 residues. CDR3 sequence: CASSAYRGFTDTQYF. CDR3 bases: TGTGCCAGCAGCGCTTACAGGGGGTTCACAGATACGCAGTATTTT.

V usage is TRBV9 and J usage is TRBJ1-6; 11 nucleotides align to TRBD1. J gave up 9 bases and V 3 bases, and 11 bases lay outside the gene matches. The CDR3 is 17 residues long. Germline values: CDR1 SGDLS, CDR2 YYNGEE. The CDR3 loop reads CASSALASGTGGSPLHF. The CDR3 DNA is TGTGCCAGCAGCGCCCTGGCGTCCGGGACAGGGGGTTCACCCCTCCACTTT.

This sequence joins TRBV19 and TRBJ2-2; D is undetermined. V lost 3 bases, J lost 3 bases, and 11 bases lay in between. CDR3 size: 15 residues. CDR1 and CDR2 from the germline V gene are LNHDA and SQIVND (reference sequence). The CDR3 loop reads CASSMLFLDTGELFF. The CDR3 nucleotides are TGTGCCAGTAGTATGTTATTTTTGGACACCGGGGAGCTGTTTTTT.

The CDR3 DNA reads as TGTGCCAGCAGCCCCGGGCGGCAGGGGCCTAACTATGGCTACACCTTC. Its protein product is CASSPGRQGPNYGYTF. This chain connects TRBV7-8 to TRBJ1-2; tentatively, D is TRBD1 (6 bases). The CDR3 runs 16 residues. Germline lookup yields CDR1 SGHVS and CDR2 FQNEAQ. Trimming cost V 5 bases and J 0 bases, with 16 bases left between them. Using reference TRBV7-8 and TRBJ1-2 for the parts outside the CDR3, the full variable domain is GAGVSQSPRYKVAKRGQDVALRCDPISGHVSLFWYQQALGQGPEFLTYFQNEAQLDKSGLPSDRFFAERPEGSVSTLKIQRTQQEDSAVYLCASSPGRQGPNYGYTFGSGTRLTVV.

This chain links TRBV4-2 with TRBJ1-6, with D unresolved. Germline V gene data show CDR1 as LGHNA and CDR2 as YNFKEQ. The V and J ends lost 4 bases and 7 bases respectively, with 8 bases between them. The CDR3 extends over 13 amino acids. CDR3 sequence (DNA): TGTGCCAGCAGCCCATCCTCCAATTCACCCCTCCACTTT. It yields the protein CASSPSSNSPLHF.

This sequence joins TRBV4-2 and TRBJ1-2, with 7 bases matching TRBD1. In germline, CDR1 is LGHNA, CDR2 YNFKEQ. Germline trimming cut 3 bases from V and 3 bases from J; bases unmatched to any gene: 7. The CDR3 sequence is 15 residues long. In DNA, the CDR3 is TGTGCCAGCAGCCAGCACGGGCAGGGGGACTATGGCTACACCTTC. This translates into CASSQHGQGDYGYTF.

The CDR3 reads CASSEALRDRGHGYTF. The CDR3 DNA sequence: TGTGCCAGCAGTGAAGCGCTTCGGGACAGGGGGCATGGCTACACCTTC. The chain joins TRBV2 to TRBJ1-2, with 12 bases fitting TRBD1. This CDR3 spans 16 amino acids. Trimming cost V 0 bases and J 6 bases; bases outside gene matches: 5. Germline V lookup: CDR1 SNHLY, CDR2 FYNNEI.

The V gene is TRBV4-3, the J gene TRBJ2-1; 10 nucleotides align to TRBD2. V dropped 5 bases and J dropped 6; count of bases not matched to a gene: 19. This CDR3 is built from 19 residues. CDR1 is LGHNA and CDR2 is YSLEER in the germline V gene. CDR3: CASSATGPGLSGGANEQFF. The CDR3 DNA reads TGCGCCAGCAGCGCGACGGGGCCCGGACTAAGCGGGGGGGCCAATGAGCAGTTCTTC.

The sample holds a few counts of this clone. CDR3 coding DNA: TGTGCCAGCAGTGGGACTAGCGGGGGGGCAGATACGCAGTATTTT. It encodes CASSGTSGGADTQYF. The chain couples TRBV6-4 to TRBJ2-3; 15 bases are a match to TRBD2. J lost 4 bases, V lost 4 bases, and 0 bases had no gene match. The CDR3 is made up of 15 amino acids. Germline lookup yields CDR1 MRHNA and CDR2 SNTAGT.

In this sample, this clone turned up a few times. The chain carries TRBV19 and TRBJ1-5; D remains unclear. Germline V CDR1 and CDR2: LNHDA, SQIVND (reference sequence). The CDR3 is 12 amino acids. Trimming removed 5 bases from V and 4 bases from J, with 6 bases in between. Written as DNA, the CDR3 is TGTGCCAGTAGTGTGTGGAATCAGCCCCAGCATTTT. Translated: CASSVWNQPQHF.

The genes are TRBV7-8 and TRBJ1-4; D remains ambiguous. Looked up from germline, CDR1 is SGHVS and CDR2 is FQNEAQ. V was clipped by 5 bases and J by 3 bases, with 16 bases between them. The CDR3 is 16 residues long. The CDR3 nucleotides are TGTGCCAGCAGCCAAGGCTGGGCAGATCCTAATGAAAAACTGTTTTTT. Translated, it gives CASSQGWADPNEKLFF.

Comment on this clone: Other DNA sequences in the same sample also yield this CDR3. The CDR3 bases are TGCGCCAGCAGCCAAGAGCGCGGGAGTACTGAAGCTTTCTTT. Translated: CASSQERGSTEAFF. The chain uses TRBV4-3 and TRBJ1-1; D uncertain. Trimming took off 0 bases at V and 5 bases at J, with 10 bases between the two ends. Germline V gives CDR1 LGHNA, CDR2 YSLEER. The CDR3 totals 14 residues.

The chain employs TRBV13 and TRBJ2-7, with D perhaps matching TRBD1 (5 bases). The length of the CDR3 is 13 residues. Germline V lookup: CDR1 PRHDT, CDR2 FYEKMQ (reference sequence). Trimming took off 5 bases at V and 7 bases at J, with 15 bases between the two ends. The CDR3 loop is CASSARPQVEQYF. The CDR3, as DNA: TGTGCCAGCAGCGCCCGCCCACAGGTGGAGCAGTACTTC.